The entry below describes one T cell receptor (beta chain). Antigen: not known. These data come from a study of post-analysis software for immune sequencing data. Study results and limitations: In patients, TRBV5-6, TRBV5-1 and TRBV20-1 belonged to about five TRBV segments found more frequently than in controls.

The CDR3 runs 13 residues. The V gene lost 6 bases and the J gene lost 0 bases, with 9 bases spanning the gap. From germline, CDR1 is SGHRS and CDR2 YFSETQ. cDNA libraries for TCR beta contained unique molecular identifiers. Once about 0.85 to 10 million T cells were used, a few hundred thousand cDNA molecules resulted. TCRdb reprocessed the PCR reads via MiXCR and lists one record per CDR3 protein. The sample carries approximately 570,000 distinct CDR3 sequences, around 47% recorded once. Sequenced material: blood. The genes are TRBV5-1 and TRBJ2-5; D remains unclear. The TCR was taken from a girl aged 5-17 years with multiple sclerosis. CDR3 sequence reads: CASTLMDQETQYF. CDR3 bases: TGCGCCAGCACCTTAATGGACCAAGAGACCCAGTACTTC.